A single sample is the source of the 23 T cell receptor beta chains below, sequenced in a study of T cells in Graves' hyperthyroidism and ophthalmopathy. It was RNA transcripts that yielded the amplified TCR beta CDR3 regions. The HTBI primer set drove a first-round RT-PCR of the TCR CDR3. TCRdb re-called the multiplex PCR reads with MiXCR, one entry per CDR3 protein. The table includes under 400,000 distinct CDR3 sequences, roughly 25% detected once. The sequencing input was blood. The receptor set was obtained from a man over 45 with Graves' hyperthyroidism.

CDR3 bases: TGTGCCAGTAGTATATTAAGAGACGGGGAGCTGTTTTTT. Its translation: CASSILRDGELFF. This rearrangement joins TRBV19 to TRBJ2-2; D call uncertain. The CDR3 sequence is 13 residues long. Per the germline V gene, CDR1 is LNHDA and CDR2 is SQIVND (reference sequence). The V end lost 2 bases, the J end lost 7 bases, and 8 bases lay between the germline ends.

This clonotype was counted at least ten times. The genes are TRBV11-2 and TRBJ2-1; TRBD2 matches at 11 bases. CDR1 is SGHAT, CDR2 FQNNGV, per germline. With 5 bases clipped from V and 10 bases from J, the junction kept 4 bases outside the gene matches. The CDR3 length is 13 residues. The CDR3 region has the DNA TGTGCCAGCAGCCCCTGGACTAGCGGGGAGCAGTTCTTC. Its protein is CASSPWTSGEQFF.

The CDR3 nucleotides are TGTGCCAGCAGCCAAGAAGGGCGGCAGGGAGGCGCTCGTGGCTACACCTTC. Translated: CASSQEGRQGGARGYTF. The chain carries TRBV4-2 and TRBJ1-2, with D possibly being TRBD1 (5 bases). The CDR3 loop spans 17 amino acids. Germline loops: CDR1 LGHNA, CDR2 YNFKEQ. Trimming cost V 0 bases and J 7 bases, with 21 bases left between them.

About this clonotype itself: This may come from a read error, since a much larger clone is one base off. V is TRBV2 and J is TRBJ2-7; TRBD2 agrees at 8 bases. The CDR3 is 12 amino acids. Germline V CDR1 and CDR2: SNHLY, FYNNEI. V lost 10 bases and J lost 5; bases outside the gene matches: 7. This CDR3 is CANRGGAHEQYF. CDR3 in DNA: TGTGCCAACCGGGGGGGGGCCCACGAGCAGTACTTC.

The V and J genes are TRBV6-1 and TRBJ2-1; 7 bases fit TRBD2. Germline loops: CDR1 MNHNS, CDR2 SASEGT. J was trimmed by 3 bases and V by 1 base; bases with no gene match: 6. The CDR3 is 16 residues long. CDR3 coding DNA: TGTGCCAGCAGTGAAGTGTCTAGCGGAGGCTACAATGAGCAGTTCTTC. Amino acid sequence: CASSEVSSGGYNEQFF.

CDR3 loop: CASSLGGFGEAFF. In DNA form, the CDR3 reads TGTGCCAGCAGCTTAGGGGGATTCGGGGAAGCTTTCTTT. The rearrangement uses TRBV7-7 and TRBJ1-1, with D uncertain. Germline-derived CDR1 and CDR2 are SSHAT and FNYEAQ (reference sequence). CDR3 length: 13 residues. V lost 1 base, J lost 8 bases, and 11 bases lay in between.

The sample holds a few counts of this clonotype. The rearrangement joins TRBV11-2 to TRBJ2-3, with 11 bases matching TRBD2. J gave up 1 base and V 0 bases, and 6 bases lay outside the gene matches. This CDR3 region has 18 residues. Germline CDR1 SGHAT, CDR2 FQNNGV. CDR3 amino acids: CASSLDRGLAGRTDTQYF. The CDR3 region has the DNA TGTGCCAGCAGCTTAGATCGTGGACTAGCGGGTCGCACAGATACGCAGTATTTT.

This clonotype was observed once. A much larger clone lies a single base off, so this may be a read error. The chain combines TRBV2 with TRBJ1-2; D may be TRBD1 (6 bases). Germline V CDR1 and CDR2: SNHLY, FYNNEI. Trimming pared 7 bases from V and 9 bases from J, leaving 15 bases between. This CDR3 has 12 residues. The CDR3 loop is CASMPGGTSYTF. CDR3 in DNA: TGTGCCAGCATGCCCGGGGGCACGAGCTACACCTTC.

This clonotype was counted only a few times. The V call is TRBV6-1, the J call TRBJ2-1, with 9 bases matching TRBD1. V shed 5 bases and J 3 bases; nucleotides not matched to a gene: 8. The germline V gene has CDR1 MNHNS and CDR2 SASEGT. The CDR3 is made up of 16 amino acids. The CDR3 reads CASSNRPGQGYNEQFF. The CDR3 DNA reads TGTGCCAGCAGTAACAGACCGGGACAGGGCTACAATGAGCAGTTCTTC.

The chain joins TRBV11-3 to TRBJ2-3; no firm D call. V lost 5 bases and J 0 bases, leaving 18 bases between the germline ends. CDR1 SGHNT and CDR2 YENEEA come from the germline V gene. This CDR3 contains 17 residues. CDR3 in DNA: TGTGCCAGCAGCGATCAAAGAACCCAAGCTAGCACAGATACGCAGTATTTT. Amino acids: CASSDQRTQASTDTQYF.

The chain links TRBV19 to TRBJ2-7, with 10 nucleotides matching TRBD1. From germline, CDR1 is LNHDA and CDR2 SQIVND (reference sequence). The CDR3 runs to 15 residues. The ends lost 4 bases at V and 4 bases at J; junction bases unmatched: 7. DNA for the CDR3: TGTGCCAGTAGTAGAACCGGGACAGGGGAATACGAGCAGTACTTC. Its protein is CASSRTGTGEYEQYF. The whole variable domain, remainder taken from reference TRBV19 and TRBJ2-7, is DGGITQSPKYLFRKEGQNVTLSCEQNLNHDAMYWYRQDPGQGLRLIYYSQIVNDFQKGDIAEGYSVSREKKESFPLTVTSAQKNPTAFYLCASSRTGTGEYEQYFGPGTRLTVT.

This clonotype appeared a few times. The gene calls are TRBV6-1 and TRBJ2-3; maybe TRBD2 (6 bases). The CDR3 runs to 16 residues. V was shortened by 8 bases and J by 0 bases, with 18 bases between the two germline ends. Germline-derived CDR1 and CDR2 are MNHNS and SASEGT. CDR3 sequence reads: CASAPRTGTSTDTQYF. CDR3 DNA sequence: TGTGCCAGCGCTCCCAGGACCGGGACTAGCACAGATACGCAGTATTTT.

The J gene is TRBJ2-3, the V gene TRBV3-1, with TRBD2 matching 11 bases. Germline V lookup: CDR1 LGHDT, CDR2 YNNKEL (reference sequence). CDR3 size: 15 residues. The J segment lost 1 base and the V segment lost 7 bases, leaving 4 bases of the junction unmatched. The CDR3 loop is CASMLAGGGTDTQYF. CDR3 sequence (DNA): TGTGCCAGCATGCTAGCGGGAGGTGGCACAGATACGCAGTATTTT.

The gene calls are TRBV9 and TRBJ2-1; D unresolved. This CDR3 region has 15 residues. Trimming took 0 bases from V and 6 from J, leaving 13 bases between them. Germline CDR1 SGDLS, CDR2 YYNGEE. The DNA of the CDR3 is TGTGCCAGCAGCGTAGACCTTTTGGCAGCCAATGAGCAGTTCTTC. As protein: CASSVDLLAANEQFF.

This chain joins TRBV28 and TRBJ2-4, with 7 positions matching TRBD1. Germline trimming cut 5 bases from V and 1 base from J; bases unmatched to any gene: 11. This CDR3 spans 17 amino acids. Germline CDR1 reads MDHEN; CDR2 reads SYDVKM. The CDR3 region has the DNA TGTGCCAGCAGTAACCAACAGGGGATCTCGGCCAAAAACATTCAGTACTTC. Translated: CASSNQQGISAKNIQYF.

This chain uses TRBV6-5 with TRBJ1-5; D possibly corresponds to TRBD1 (5 bases). V lost 2 bases and J lost 7, with 12 bases in between. The germline V gene has CDR1 MNHEY and CDR2 SVGAGI. There are 14 residues in the CDR3. In DNA, the CDR3 is TGTGCCAGCAGTTACATGGGGGGTGGGCAGCCCCAGCATTTT. Protein product: CASSYMGGGQPQHF.

The rearrangement joins TRBV7-9 to TRBJ2-7; D tentatively fits TRBD1 or TRBD2 (6 bases each). There are 14 residues in the CDR3. From germline, CDR1 is SEHNR and CDR2 FQNEAQ (reference sequence). V lost 5 bases to trimming and J lost 2 bases, with 13 bases between them. CDR3 in DNA: TGTGCCAGCAGCGACGGCGGGACAACCTACGAGCAGTACTTC. This codes for CASSDGGTTYEQYF.

In this sample, this clonotype turned up many times. The chain carries TRBV12-3 or TRBV12-4 and TRBJ2-3, with a weak D call TRBD2 (5 bases). The CDR3 totals 15 residues. V lost 5 bases and J 2 bases, leaving 14 bases between the germline ends. The CDR3 here is CASSRWRSHTDTQYF. As DNA, the CDR3 is TGTGCCAGCAGTCGTTGGAGGTCGCACACAGATACGCAGTATTTT.

The chain carries TRBV29-1 and TRBJ1-2; maybe TRBD1 (5 bases). Germline V CDR1 and CDR2: SQVTM, ANQGSEA. Trimming removed 7 bases from V and 0 bases from J, with 9 bases in between. This CDR3 has 12 residues. The CDR3 DNA is TGCAGCGGGGGGGATTCTAACTATGGCTACACCTTC. Amino acid sequence: CSGGDSNYGYTF. Looking up the rest from reference TRBV29-1 and TRBJ1-2 gives the full variable domain: SAVISQKPSRDICQRGTSLTIQCQVDSQVTMMFWYRQQPGQSLTLIATANQGSEATYESGFVIDKFPISRPNLTFSTLTVSNMSPEDSSIYLCSGGDSNYGYTFGSGTRLTVV.

The chain has TRBV5-1 and TRBJ2-5; D is undetermined. Germline CDR1 SGHRS, CDR2 YFSETQ. The V and J ends lost 1 base and 2 bases respectively, with 9 bases between them. The CDR3 consists of 14 residues. In DNA form, the CDR3 reads TGCGCCAGCAGCTTGTTCTCATCTCAAGAGACCCAGTACTTC. Translating gives CASSLFSSQETQYF.

This clonotype was seen at least ten times. V usage is TRBV6-1 and J usage is TRBJ2-1; the match to TRBD2 covers 10 bases. CDR3 length: 16 amino acids. Germline values: CDR1 MNHNS, CDR2 SASEGT. Germline trimming cut 4 bases from V and 6 bases from J; bases unmatched to any gene: 9. Written as DNA, the CDR3 is TGTGCCAGCAGTGTGGAAGCGGGAGGGCCCTCCAATGAGCAGTTCTTC. Amino acid sequence: CASSVEAGGPSNEQFF.

This clonotype has a handful of counts. J is TRBJ2-3 and V is TRBV5-1, with TRBD2 matching 7 bases. Germline loops: CDR1 SGHRS, CDR2 YFSETQ. V was pared by 4 bases and J by 2 bases, with 7 bases of the junction left unmatched. The CDR3 sequence is 15 residues long. The CDR3 loop reads CASSPAGVVTDTQYF. As DNA, the CDR3 is TGCGCCAGCAGCCCTGCGGGAGTCGTCACAGATACGCAGTATTTT.

This clonotype was detected many times. The chain carries TRBV18 and TRBJ2-3; D may be TRBD1 (5 bases). The ends were cut back, 3 bases at V and 0 bases at J, with 10 bases in the middle. Germline-derived CDR1 and CDR2 are KGHSH and LQKENI. The CDR3 sequence is 15 residues long. DNA of the CDR3: TGTGCCAGCTCACCCTACAGGAGTAGCACAGATACGCAGTATTTT. Translation gives CASSPYRSSTDTQYF.